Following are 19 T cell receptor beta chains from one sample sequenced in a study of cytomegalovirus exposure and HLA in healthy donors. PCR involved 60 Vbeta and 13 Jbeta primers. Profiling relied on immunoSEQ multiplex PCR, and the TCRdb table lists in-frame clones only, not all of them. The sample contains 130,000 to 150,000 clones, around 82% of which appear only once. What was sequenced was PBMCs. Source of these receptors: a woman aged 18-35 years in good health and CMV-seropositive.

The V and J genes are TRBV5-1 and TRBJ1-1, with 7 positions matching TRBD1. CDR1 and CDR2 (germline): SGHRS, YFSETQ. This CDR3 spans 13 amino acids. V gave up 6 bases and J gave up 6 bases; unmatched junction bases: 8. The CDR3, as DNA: TGCGCCAGCACCGCACAGGGGAGAGCTGAAGCTTTCTTT. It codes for CASTAQGRAEAFF.

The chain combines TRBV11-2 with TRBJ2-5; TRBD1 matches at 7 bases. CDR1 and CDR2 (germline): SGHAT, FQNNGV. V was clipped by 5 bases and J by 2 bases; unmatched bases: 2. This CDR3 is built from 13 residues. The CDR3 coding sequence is TGTGCCAGCAGCAGGGGACAGCAAGAGACCCAGTACTTC. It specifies CASSRGQQETQYF.

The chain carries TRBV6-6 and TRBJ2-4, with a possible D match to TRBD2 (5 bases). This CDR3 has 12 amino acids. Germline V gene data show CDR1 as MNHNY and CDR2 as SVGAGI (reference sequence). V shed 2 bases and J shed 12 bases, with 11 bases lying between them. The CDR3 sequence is CASSYPEGSQYF. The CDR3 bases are TGTGCCAGCAGTTACCCCGAAGGGAGTCAGTACTTC.

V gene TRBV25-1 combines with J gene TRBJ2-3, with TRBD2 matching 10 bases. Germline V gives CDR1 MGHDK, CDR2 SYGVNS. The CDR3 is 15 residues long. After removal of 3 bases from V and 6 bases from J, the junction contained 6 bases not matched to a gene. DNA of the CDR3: TGTGCCAGCAGTGATCGAGCGGGGGGGCTGGATACGCAGTATTTT. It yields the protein CASSDRAGGLDTQYF.

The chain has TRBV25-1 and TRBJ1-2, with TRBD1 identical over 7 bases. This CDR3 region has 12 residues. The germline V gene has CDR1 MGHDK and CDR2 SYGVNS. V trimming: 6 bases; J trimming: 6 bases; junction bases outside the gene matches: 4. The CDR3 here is CASRDRSDGYTF. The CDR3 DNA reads TGTGCCAGCAGGGACAGGAGCGATGGCTACACCTTC.

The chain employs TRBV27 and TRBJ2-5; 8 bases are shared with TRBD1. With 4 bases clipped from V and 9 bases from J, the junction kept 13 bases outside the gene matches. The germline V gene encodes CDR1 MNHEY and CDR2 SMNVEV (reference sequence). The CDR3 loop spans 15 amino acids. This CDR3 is CASSSDRGQDGAQYF. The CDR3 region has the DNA TGTGCCAGCAGTTCTGACAGGGGCCAGGATGGGGCCCAGTACTTC.

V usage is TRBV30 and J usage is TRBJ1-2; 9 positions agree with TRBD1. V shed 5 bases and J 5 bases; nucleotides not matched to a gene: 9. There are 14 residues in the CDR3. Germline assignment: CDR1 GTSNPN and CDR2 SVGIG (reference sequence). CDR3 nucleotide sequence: TGTGCCTGGGTGGGACAGGGAAAATTTTATGGCTACACCTTC. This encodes CAWVGQGKFYGYTF.

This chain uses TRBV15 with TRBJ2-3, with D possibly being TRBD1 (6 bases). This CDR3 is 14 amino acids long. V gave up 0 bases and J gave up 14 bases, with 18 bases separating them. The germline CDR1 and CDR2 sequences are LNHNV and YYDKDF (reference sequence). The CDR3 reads CATSRDSLRGRLYF. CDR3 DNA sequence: TGTGCCACCAGCAGAGACTCCCTCAGGGGACGCCTGTATTTT.

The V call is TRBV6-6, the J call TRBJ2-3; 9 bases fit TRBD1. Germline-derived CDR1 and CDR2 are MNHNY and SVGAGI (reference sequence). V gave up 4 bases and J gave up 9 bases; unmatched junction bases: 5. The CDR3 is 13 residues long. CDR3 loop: CASSFIGQGTQYF. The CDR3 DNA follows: TGTGCCAGCAGTTTCATAGGACAGGGGACGCAGTATTTT.

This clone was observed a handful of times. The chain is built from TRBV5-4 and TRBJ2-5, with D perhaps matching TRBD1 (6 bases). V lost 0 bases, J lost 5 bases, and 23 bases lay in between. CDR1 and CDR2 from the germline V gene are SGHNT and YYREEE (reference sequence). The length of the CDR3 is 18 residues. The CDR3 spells CASSLAQGGRADRETQYF. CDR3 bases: TGTGCCAGCAGCTTGGCGCAAGGGGGACGGGCGGACCGGGAGACCCAGTACTTC.

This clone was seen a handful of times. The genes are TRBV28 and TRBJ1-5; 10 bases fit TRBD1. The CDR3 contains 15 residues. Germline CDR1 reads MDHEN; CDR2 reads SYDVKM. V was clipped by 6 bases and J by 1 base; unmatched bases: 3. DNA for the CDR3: TGTGCCAGCAGCCCGGGACAGGGGAGCAATCAGCCCCAGCATTTT. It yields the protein CASSPGQGSNQPQHF.

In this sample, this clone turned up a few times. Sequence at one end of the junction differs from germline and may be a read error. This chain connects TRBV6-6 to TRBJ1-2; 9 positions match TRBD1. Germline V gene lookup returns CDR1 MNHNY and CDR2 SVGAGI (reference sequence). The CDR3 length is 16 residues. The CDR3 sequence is CASSYQPGQGNYVYTF. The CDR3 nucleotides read TGTGCCAGCAGTTACCAACCGGGACAGGGAAACTATGTCTACACCTTC.

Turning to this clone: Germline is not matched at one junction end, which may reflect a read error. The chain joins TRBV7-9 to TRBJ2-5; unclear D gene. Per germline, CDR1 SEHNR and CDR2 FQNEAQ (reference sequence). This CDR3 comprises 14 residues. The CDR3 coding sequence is TGTGCCGGCAGCTTACTAATACCGTGGGAGACCCAGTACTTC. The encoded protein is CAGSLLIPWETQYF. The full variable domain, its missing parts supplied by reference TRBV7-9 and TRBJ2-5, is DTGVSQNPRHKITKRGQNVTFRCDPISEHNRLYWYRQTLGQGPEFLTYFQNEAQLEKSRLLSDRFSAERPKGSFSTLEIQRTEQGDSAMYLCAGSLLIPWETQYFGPGTRLLVL.

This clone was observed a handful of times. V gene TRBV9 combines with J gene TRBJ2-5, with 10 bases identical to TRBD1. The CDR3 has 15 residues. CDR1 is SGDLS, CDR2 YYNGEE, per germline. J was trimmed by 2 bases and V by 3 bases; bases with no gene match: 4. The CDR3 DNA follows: TGTGCCAGCAGCGACCGGACAGGGGGTCAAGAGACCCAGTACTTC. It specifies CASSDRTGGQETQYF.

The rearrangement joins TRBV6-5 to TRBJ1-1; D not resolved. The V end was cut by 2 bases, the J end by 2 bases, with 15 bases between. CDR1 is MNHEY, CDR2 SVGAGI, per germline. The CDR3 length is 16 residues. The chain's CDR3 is CASSYPPRGANTEAFF. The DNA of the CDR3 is TGTGCCAGCAGTTACCCTCCCCGGGGAGCCAACACTGAAGCTTTCTTT.

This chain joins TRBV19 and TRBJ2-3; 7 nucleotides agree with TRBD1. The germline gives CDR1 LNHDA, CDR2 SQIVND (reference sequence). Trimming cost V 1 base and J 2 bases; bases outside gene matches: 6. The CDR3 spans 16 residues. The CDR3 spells CASSIGRGYPTDTQYF. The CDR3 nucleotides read TGTGCCAGTAGTATAGGCAGGGGGTACCCCACAGATACGCAGTATTTT.

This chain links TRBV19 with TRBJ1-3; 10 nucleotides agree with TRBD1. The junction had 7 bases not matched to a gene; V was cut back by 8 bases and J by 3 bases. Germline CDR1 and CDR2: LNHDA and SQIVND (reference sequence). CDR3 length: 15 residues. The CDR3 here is CASPRGTGDGNTIYF. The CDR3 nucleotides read TGTGCCAGTCCAAGGGGGACAGGGGATGGAAACACCATATATTTT.

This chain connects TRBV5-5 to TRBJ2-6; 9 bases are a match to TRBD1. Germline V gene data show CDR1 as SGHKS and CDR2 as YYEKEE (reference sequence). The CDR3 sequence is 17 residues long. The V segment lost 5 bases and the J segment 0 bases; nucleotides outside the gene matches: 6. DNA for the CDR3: TGTGCCAGCAGACGGACAGGGGAAGTCTCTGGGGCCAACGTCCTGACTTTC. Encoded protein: CASRRTGEVSGANVLTF.

CDR3 amino acids: CASALGQGFNEQYF. CDR3 bases: TGTGCCAGCGCCTTGGGACAGGGTTTCAACGAGCAGTACTTC. The chain employs TRBV28 and TRBJ2-7; 9 nucleotides align to TRBD1. V dropped 8 bases and J dropped 5; count of bases not matched to a gene: 10. CDR1 and CDR2 (germline): MDHEN, SYDVKM. The CDR3 has 14 residues. The complete variable domain, with remaining parts taken from reference TRBV28 and TRBJ2-7, reads DVKVTQSSRYLVKRTGEKVFLECVQDMDHENMFWYRQDPGLGLRLIYFSYDVKMKEKGDIPEGYSVSREKKERFSLILESASTNQTSMYLCASALGQGFNEQYFGPGTRLTVT.